This T cell receptor beta chain derives from a study of cytomegalovirus exposure and HLA in healthy donors. Study as a whole: Among about 179 million T cells, an earlier analysis found approximately 110 million unique TCR beta sequences. General study findings and limits: Highest at DRB1 and lowest at HLA-C, TCR association rates differed among HLA loci in a later analysis. TCR beta V- and J-gene trimming was later associated with a missense DCLRE1C variant.

The study ran its PCR with 60 Vbeta and 13 Jbeta primers. This table comes from immunoSEQ multiplex PCR, and its TCRdb copy is limited to in-frame clones, with some not included. The table lists around 150,000 clones, over 50% of them singletons. About this clone itself: Its antigen is undetermined.

CDR3 length: 15 residues. V lost 4 bases and J 0 bases, leaving 12 bases between the germline ends. From germline, CDR1 is SGHAT and CDR2 FQNNGV. The sequenced sample consisted of PBMCs. The rearrangement joins TRBV11-2 to TRBJ1-1, with D unresolved. The clonotype was recovered from a human donor in good health. In DNA, the CDR3 is TGTGCCAGCAGCTCCTACCGCAGGTTGAACACTGAAGCTTTCTTT. This sequence encodes CASSSYRRLNTEAFF. Looking up the rest from reference TRBV11-2 and TRBJ1-1 gives the full variable domain: EAGVAQSPRYKIIEKRQSVAFWCNPISGHATLYWYQQILGQGPKLLIQFQNNGVVDDSQLPKDRFSAERLKGVDSTLKIQPAKLEDSAVYLCASSSYRRLNTEAFFGQGTRLTVV.